The 29 T cell receptor beta chains reported below all come from one sample, sequenced in a study of identical twins. Via MiXCR, TCRdb re-called the 5' RACE reads, giving one row per CDR3 protein. The sample includes around 960,000 distinct CDR3 sequences, over 9% seen only once; the top ten take under 2%. These data were also reused for a study on yellow fever vaccine responses in identical twins.

The specimen was PBMCs. Every receptor here comes from a young woman in good health.

The chain employs TRBV11-2 and TRBJ2-7, with TRBD2 matching 10 bases. CDR3 size: 16 residues. J gave up 7 bases and V 0 bases, and 9 bases lay outside the gene matches. Germline V gene lookup returns CDR1 SGHAT and CDR2 FQNNGV. The chain's CDR3 is CASSLDEAGGPREQYF. Written as DNA, the CDR3 is TGTGCCAGCAGCTTAGATGAAGCGGGAGGGCCGCGGGAGCAGTACTTC.

This clonotype was seen a few times. The V and J genes are TRBV7-6 and TRBJ2-2, with TRBD2 matching 8 bases. V was pared by 5 bases and J by 7 bases, with 15 bases of the junction left unmatched. The germline V gene encodes CDR1 SGHVS and CDR2 FNYEAQ. This CDR3 is built from 17 residues. The CDR3 here is CASSPLGSGVPIGELFF. CDR3 DNA sequence: TGTGCCAGCAGCCCCCTCGGTAGCGGGGTCCCAATCGGGGAGCTGTTTTTT.

This rearrangement joins TRBV7-8 to TRBJ2-5; possibly TRBD1 for D (6 bases). This CDR3 has 13 amino acids. The V end was cut by 5 bases, the J end by 4 bases, with 11 bases between. From germline, CDR1 is SGHVS and CDR2 FQNEAQ. CDR3 sequence reads: CASSPWTVETQYF. Here the CDR3 DNA reads TGTGCCAGCAGCCCTTGGACAGTAGAGACCCAGTACTTC.

This clonotype was counted a few times. This sequence joins TRBV15 and TRBJ2-2; 7 positions match TRBD2. CDR3 length: 16 amino acids. J lost 8 bases, V lost 1 base, and 10 bases had no gene match. Germline V gives CDR1 LNHNV, CDR2 YYDKDF (reference sequence). The CDR3 region has the DNA TGTGCCACCAGCAGAGCGGGAGGTTTAGTTTGGGGGGAGCTGTTTTTT. This translates into CATSRAGGLVWGELFF.

This clonotype was seen repeatedly, ten times or more. This rearrangement joins TRBV7-6 to TRBJ2-7; the match to TRBD2 covers 7 bases. Trimming cost V 5 bases and J 2 bases; bases outside gene matches: 6. This CDR3 comprises 14 residues. Germline CDR1 reads SGHVS; CDR2 reads FNYEAQ. Here the CDR3 reads CASSPFGTTYEQYF. CDR3 DNA sequence: TGTGCCAGCAGCCCCTTCGGGACTACCTACGAGCAGTACTTC.

There are a few counts of this clonotype. This chain joins TRBV4-1 and TRBJ2-1; D unresolved. Per the germline V gene, CDR1 is MGHRA and CDR2 is YSYEKL. The ends were cut back, 1 base at V and 2 bases at J, with 9 bases in the middle. The CDR3 consists of 15 residues. The CDR3, as DNA: TGCGCCAGCAGCCAAGGACTTTCCACCTACAATGAGCAGTTCTTC. It yields the protein CASSQGLSTYNEQFF.

J is TRBJ2-3 and V is TRBV28; 7 nucleotides agree with TRBD2. Germline V CDR1 and CDR2: MDHEN, SYDVKM. CDR3 length: 20 residues. The junction had 25 bases not matched to a gene; V was cut back by 6 bases and J by 4 bases. This chain's CDR3 is CASSLDNLEWGGSLPDTQYF. In DNA, the CDR3 is TGTGCCAGCAGCTTAGACAACCTCGAGTGGGGGGGAAGCCTTCCAGATACGCAGTATTTT.

This clonotype was counted only a few times. The J gene is TRBJ1-4, the V gene TRBV3-1; D is uncertain. The CDR3 is 13 amino acids. Germline V gene lookup returns CDR1 LGHDT and CDR2 YNNKEL (reference sequence). The V and J ends lost 7 bases and 2 bases respectively, with 8 bases between them. CDR3 in DNA: TGTGCCAGCATCCGGAATACTAATGAAAAACTGTTTTTT. Encoded protein: CASIRNTNEKLFF.

The V gene is TRBV9, the J gene TRBJ2-4, with D maybe TRBD1 (6 bases). The V gene lost 0 bases and the J gene lost 7 bases, with 8 bases spanning the gap. Germline CDR1 reads SGDLS; CDR2 reads YYNGEE. This CDR3 region has 13 residues. The CDR3 loop is CASSVDRDNIQYF. CDR3 bases: TGTGCCAGCAGCGTAGACAGGGATAACATTCAGTACTTC. Variable domain in full (rest from reference TRBV9 and TRBJ2-4): DSGVTQTPKHLITATGQRVTLRCSPRSGDLSVYWYQQSLDQGLQFLIQYYNGEERAKGNILERFSAQQFPDLHSELNLSSLELGDSALYFCASSVDRDNIQYFGAGTRLSVL.

This clonotype has more than one count but fewer than ten. The V gene is TRBV7-9, the J gene TRBJ1-2; tentatively, D is TRBD1 (5 bases). The germline gives CDR1 SEHNR, CDR2 FQNEAQ (reference sequence). The CDR3 is 16 residues long. V lost 7 bases and J 8 bases, leaving 26 bases between the germline ends. The DNA of the CDR3 is TGTGCCAGCACCACATCGGATAGGGGCGCCGGTTCAGGCTACACCTTC. Residues: CASTTSDRGAGSGYTF.

This clonotype was seen ten or more times. The chain has TRBV2 and TRBJ2-1; D is tentatively TRBD1 or TRBD2 (6 bases each). Looked up from germline, CDR1 is SNHLY and CDR2 is FYNNEI. The CDR3 length is 14 residues. The V end lost 6 bases, the J end lost 8 bases, and 17 bases lay between the germline ends. The CDR3 is CASSGGRAGDEQFF. Written as DNA, the CDR3 is TGTGCCAGCAGCGGGGGCAGGGCTGGCGATGAGCAGTTCTTC.

This chain connects TRBV7-3 to TRBJ2-3, with TRBD2 matching 7 bases. J lost 7 bases, V lost 5 bases, and 12 bases had no gene match. CDR1 is SGHTA, CDR2 FQGTGA, per germline. The CDR3 has 15 residues. The CDR3 spells CASSPIAGTFNTQYF. The DNA of the CDR3 is TGTGCCAGCAGCCCGATAGCGGGTACTTTTAATACGCAGTATTTT.

Ten or more counts support this clonotype. The CDR3 DNA reads TGTGCCAGCAGCTCGGGGGGTTATCAGCCCCAGCATTTT. This gives the protein CASSSGGYQPQHF. The chain couples TRBV7-8 to TRBJ1-5; the D gene is possibly TRBD1 (5 bases). CDR1 is SGHVS, CDR2 FQNEAQ, per germline. V shed 4 bases and J shed 5 bases, with 9 bases lying between them. CDR3 length: 13 residues.

The genes are TRBV20-1 and TRBJ2-7, with 7 bases aligning to TRBD2. V shed 3 bases, J shed 4 bases, and the junction held 12 bases outside the gene matches. From germline, CDR1 is DFQATT and CDR2 SNEGSKA (reference sequence). This CDR3 comprises 15 residues. The CDR3 DNA follows: TGCAGTGCTAGGACAGTGGAGGGACTACAATACGAGCAGTACTTC. As protein: CSARTVEGLQYEQYF.

The rearrangement links TRBV4-1 to TRBJ2-1, with 16 bases matching TRBD2. V was clipped by 6 bases and J by 8 bases; unmatched bases: 10. The CDR3 covers 17 residues. Germline CDR1 is MGHRA and CDR2 is YSYEKL. CDR3 sequence reads: CASRSVGTSGGAHEQFF. DNA for the CDR3: TGCGCCAGCAGGTCGGTTGGGACTAGCGGGGGGGCGCATGAGCAGTTCTTC.

This clonotype came up many times. This chain joins TRBV12-3 or TRBV12-4 and TRBJ1-1, with a weak D call TRBD1 (5 bases). The CDR3 sequence is 14 residues long. Trimming took 6 bases from V and 1 from J, leaving 12 bases between them. The CDR3 reads CASRSGSRNTEAFF. Written as DNA, the CDR3 is TGTGCCAGCAGGTCAGGGTCTAGGAACACTGAAGCTTTCTTT.

The chain combines TRBV5-1 with TRBJ2-6, with a possible D match to TRBD2 (6 bases). Trimming cost V 4 bases and J 1 base, with 12 bases left between them. CDR1 and CDR2 (germline): SGHRS, YFSETQ. CDR3 length: 16 residues. CDR3 coding DNA: TGCGCCAGCAGCAACGGGAGCCTTTCTGGGGCCAACGTCCTGACTTTC. It yields the protein CASSNGSLSGANVLTF.

Only a few counts were recorded for this clonotype. This rearrangement joins TRBV12-3 or TRBV12-4 to TRBJ1-4; TRBD1 aligns across 8 bases. There are 14 residues in the CDR3. With V trimmed by 5 bases and J by 8 bases, 7 bases remained unmatched. The CDR3 loop reads CASSQTGVFEKLFF. The CDR3 DNA sequence: TGTGCCAGCAGTCAGACAGGGGTGTTCGAAAAACTGTTTTTT.

This clonotype has ten or more counts. V is TRBV5-1 and J is TRBJ1-1, with 7 bases that match TRBD1. CDR1 is SGHRS, CDR2 YFSETQ, per germline. This CDR3 is built from 15 residues. The V and J ends lost 3 bases and 0 bases, in that order; junction bases with no gene match: 5. The CDR3: CASSSDRPMNTEAFF. CDR3 bases: TGCGCCAGCAGCTCGGACAGGCCGATGAACACTGAAGCTTTCTTT.

V is TRBV6-5 and J is TRBJ2-2, with TRBD1 matching over 8 bases. Germline CDR1 reads MNHEY; CDR2 reads SVGAGI. The CDR3 has 15 amino acids. V shed 4 bases, J shed 7 bases, and the junction held 8 bases outside the gene matches. CDR3 protein: CASSSAGGYGGELFF. In nucleotides, the CDR3 is TGTGCCAGCAGTTCGGCAGGGGGCTATGGCGGGGAGCTGTTTTTT.

This clonotype was found a few times. The V call is TRBV27, the J call TRBJ1-6; D possibly corresponds to TRBD1 (6 bases). V was clipped by 6 bases and J by 5 bases, with 11 bases between them. This CDR3 contains 14 residues. Looked up from germline, CDR1 is MNHEY and CDR2 is SMNVEV (reference sequence). CDR3 amino acids: CASRDRTDNSPLHF. CDR3 nucleotides: TGTGCCAGCAGAGACAGGACTGATAATTCACCCCTCCACTTT.

The table lists this clonotype with a few counts. The chain recombines TRBV6-1 with TRBJ2-2, with D possibly TRBD1 on 6 matching bases. CDR1 and CDR2 from the germline V gene are MNHNS and SASEGT. Trimming cost V 6 bases and J 3 bases, with 11 bases left between them. The CDR3 covers 14 residues. This CDR3 reads CASRRQDHTGELFF. The DNA of the CDR3 is TGTGCCAGCAGGAGACAGGACCACACCGGGGAGCTGTTTTTT.

This clonotype was detected many times. The chain links TRBV18 to TRBJ2-7; a possible D gene is TRBD1 (5 bases). V lost 5 bases, J lost 4 bases, and 15 bases lay in between. Per germline, CDR1 KGHSH and CDR2 LQKENI. The CDR3 is 14 residues long. This chain's CDR3 is CASSTRASEYEQYF. CDR3 DNA sequence: TGTGCCAGCTCAACCAGGGCTTCAGAGTACGAGCAGTACTTC.

This clonotype was found a few times. The V gene is TRBV2, the J gene TRBJ2-7, with TRBD1 identical over 7 bases. The CDR3 loop spans 15 amino acids. Germline-derived CDR1 and CDR2 are SNHLY and FYNNEI. The V and J ends lost 2 bases and 2 bases, in that order; junction bases with no gene match: 6. The CDR3 sequence: CASSETGAATYEQYV. The CDR3 nucleotides read TGTGCCAGCAGTGAAACAGGGGCCGCGACCTACGAGCAGTACGTC.

The chain joins TRBV20-1 to TRBJ2-2; 9 nucleotides align to TRBD1. J gave up 7 bases and V 3 bases, and 15 bases lay outside the gene matches. CDR1 is DFQATT and CDR2 is SNEGSKA in the germline V gene (reference sequence). The CDR3 sequence is 17 residues long. Here the CDR3 DNA reads TGCAGTGCTAGGGCCGTATTTACAGGGGGCATTGGCGGGGAGCTGTTTTTT. Amino acid sequence: CSARAVFTGGIGGELFF.

The rearrangement links TRBV19 to TRBJ1-5; 11 bases match TRBD1. This CDR3 comprises 15 residues. The trim removed 7 bases at V and 7 bases at J, leaving 9 bases unmatched. Germline CDR1 is LNHDA and CDR2 is SQIVND (reference sequence). In DNA form, the CDR3 reads TGTGCCAGTACCCGGGACAGGGGGTCGCTACAGCCCCAGCATTTT. Translated, it gives CASTRDRGSLQPQHF.

The chain is built from TRBV6-1 and TRBJ2-7; D gene uncertain. This CDR3 region has 13 residues. The V gene's germline CDR1 is MNHNS and CDR2 SASEGT. Trimming pared 2 bases from V and 3 bases from J, leaving 8 bases between. The CDR3 DNA reads as TGTGCCAGCAGTGAAAGGGCGGTCTACGAGCAGTACTTC. This translates into CASSERAVYEQYF.

The chain employs TRBV19 and TRBJ2-1; 10 nucleotides line up with TRBD1. Germline V gene data show CDR1 as LNHDA and CDR2 as SQIVND (reference sequence). V shed 2 bases, J shed 5 bases, and the junction held 3 bases outside the gene matches. The CDR3 is made up of 15 amino acids. CDR3 nucleotide sequence: TGTGCCAGTAGTATAAGGGGGACAGGGGACAATGAGCAGTTCTTC. Amino acids: CASSIRGTGDNEQFF.

The chain links TRBV6-2 or TRBV6-3 to TRBJ2-7; possible D gene TRBD1, 5 bases. With 2 bases removed from V and 6 bases from J, the gap between germline ends came to 11 bases. There are 13 residues in the CDR3. The germline CDR1 and CDR2 sequences are MNHEY and SVGEGT. The CDR3 nucleotides read TGTGCCAGCAGTTACCGGCGCCAGGGCGAGCAGTACTTC. Its translation is CASSYRRQGEQYF.